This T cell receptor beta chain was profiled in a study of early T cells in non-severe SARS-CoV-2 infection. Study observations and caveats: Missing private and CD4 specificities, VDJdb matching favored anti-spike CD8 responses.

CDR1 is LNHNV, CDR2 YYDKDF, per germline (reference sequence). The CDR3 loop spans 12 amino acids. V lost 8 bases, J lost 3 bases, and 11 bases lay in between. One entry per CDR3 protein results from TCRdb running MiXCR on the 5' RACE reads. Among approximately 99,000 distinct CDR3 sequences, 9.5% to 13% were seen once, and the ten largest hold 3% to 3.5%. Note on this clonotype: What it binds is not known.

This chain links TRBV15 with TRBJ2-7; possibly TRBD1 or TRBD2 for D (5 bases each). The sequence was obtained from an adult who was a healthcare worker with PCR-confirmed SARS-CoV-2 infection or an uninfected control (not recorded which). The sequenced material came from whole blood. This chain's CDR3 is CATEGPLYEQYF. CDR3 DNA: TGTGCCACCGAGGGACCGCTCTACGAGCAGTACTTC. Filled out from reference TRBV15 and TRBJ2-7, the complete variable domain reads DAMVIQNPRYQVTQFGKPVTLSCSQTLNHNVMYWYQQKSSQAPKLLFHYYDKDFNNEADTPDNFQSRRPNTSFCFLDIRSPGLGDTAMYLCATEGPLYEQYFGPGTRLTVT.